The 9 T cell receptor beta chains presented below share a single source sample, sequenced in a study of OX40 agonist ivuxolimab in advanced cancers. To prepare the library, the immunoSEQ multiplex PCR assay was applied. TCRdb stores this immuneACCESS table with in-frame sequences only. Part of the clones is absent; in the studies checked, under half of the shortfall reflects unresolved V genes, and no reason is known for the rest. This sample is represented by roughly 41,000 clones; around nine tenths of them were singletons. The ten most abundant clones make up 10% to 15% of the sample. The sequencing here drew on CD4+ or CD8+ T cells sorted from blood, taken in a trial of the OX40 agonist ivuxolimab. Receptors were obtained from an adult with an advanced solid tumor such as melanoma, head and neck, liver or kidney cancer.

This sequence joins TRBV4-1 and TRBJ2-1; TRBD2 matches at 7 bases. Germline CDR1 MGHRA, CDR2 YSYEKL. Unmatched junction bases numbered 4, after V lost 4 bases and J lost 4 bases. This CDR3 is built from 14 residues. The CDR3 coding sequence is TGCGCCAGCAGCCTTGGGGGGGAGTACAATGAGCAGTTCTTC. Protein product: CASSLGGEYNEQFF.

This chain joins TRBV2 and TRBJ1-5; D remains ambiguous. The germline gives CDR1 SNHLY, CDR2 FYNNEI. V lost 1 base, J lost 4 bases, and 2 bases lay in between. This CDR3 comprises 12 residues. The CDR3, as DNA: TGTGCCAGCAGTGAAGGTAATCAGCCCCAGCATTTT. Protein product: CASSEGNQPQHF.

The chain recombines TRBV6-4 with TRBJ2-2; 9 nucleotides line up with TRBD1. CDR1 and CDR2 from the germline V gene are MRHNA and SNTAGT. The V segment lost 6 bases and the J segment 7 bases; nucleotides outside the gene matches: 9. This CDR3 region has 15 residues. CDR3 sequence: CASRGDREEDGELFF. The CDR3 coding sequence is TGTGCCAGCAGGGGGGACAGGGAGGAAGACGGGGAGCTGTTTTTT.

The chain links TRBV2 to TRBJ2-7; 8 bases match TRBD2. CDR1 is SNHLY and CDR2 is FYNNEI in the germline V gene. The CDR3 consists of 15 residues. The V and J ends lost 8 bases and 0 bases, in that order; junction bases with no gene match: 9. CDR3 nucleotide sequence: TGTGCCAGCGGGACTAGTGGGGGGAGCTCCTACGAGCAGTACTTC. As protein: CASGTSGGSSYEQYF.

The V gene is TRBV13, the J gene TRBJ1-1; a possible D gene is TRBD1 (6 bases). The length of the CDR3 is 15 residues. Germline CDR1 is PRHDT and CDR2 is FYEKMQ (reference sequence). V lost 3 bases and J 3 bases, leaving 14 bases between the germline ends. The chain's CDR3 is CASSLATWTDTEAFF. The CDR3 nucleotides are TGTGCCAGCAGCTTGGCCACTTGGACAGACACTGAAGCTTTCTTT.

This rearrangement joins TRBV9 to TRBJ2-1; 10 positions match TRBD2. CDR1 and CDR2 from the germline V gene are SGDLS and YYNGEE. V trimming: 4 bases; J trimming: 9 bases; junction bases outside the gene matches: 13. This CDR3 is 16 amino acids long. CDR3 residues: CASSPPSGGVLGEQFF. The CDR3 DNA reads TGTGCCAGCAGCCCTCCGAGCGGGGGGGTTTTAGGTGAGCAGTTCTTC. Full variable domain (remainder filled in from reference TRBV9 and TRBJ2-1): DSGVTQTPKHLITATGQRVTLRCSPRSGDLSVYWYQQSLDQGLQFLIQYYNGEERAKGNILERFSAQQFPDLHSELNLSSLELGDSALYFCASSPPSGGVLGEQFFGPGTRLTVL.

V usage is TRBV4-3 and J usage is TRBJ1-5; D possibly corresponds to TRBD1 (5 bases). Germline-derived CDR1 and CDR2 are LGHNA and YSLEER. V shed 0 bases and J shed 1 base, with 10 bases lying between them. The CDR3 loop spans 16 amino acids. The CDR3, as DNA: TGCGCCAGCAGCCAAGATCTCGGGGGAAGCAATCAGCCCCAGCATTTT. It translates to CASSQDLGGSNQPQHF.

The J gene is TRBJ1-5, the V gene TRBV19; weak D call: TRBD1 (5 bases). V lost 6 bases and J lost 3, with 12 bases in between. The CDR3 spans 14 residues. Looked up from germline, CDR1 is LNHDA and CDR2 is SQIVND (reference sequence). The CDR3 is CASRVRDFNQPQHF. CDR3 sequence (DNA): TGTGCCAGTAGAGTCAGGGACTTCAATCAGCCCCAGCATTTT. Filled out from reference TRBV19 and TRBJ1-5, the complete variable domain reads DGGITQSPKYLFRKEGQNVTLSCEQNLNHDAMYWYRQDPGQGLRLIYYSQIVNDFQKGDIAEGYSVSREKKESFPLTVTSAQKNPTAFYLCASRVRDFNQPQHFGDGTRLSIL.

The gene calls are TRBV27 and TRBJ2-2, with D possibly being TRBD2 (5 bases). Between the trimmed V and J ends, which lost 6 bases and 6 bases, there was a span of 17 bases. This CDR3 is 15 amino acids long. The V gene's germline CDR1 is MNHEY and CDR2 SMNVEV (reference sequence). The DNA of the CDR3 is TGTGCCAGCAGCCCCGGGGTCAAAAGATCCGGGGAGCTGTTTTTT. Translated: CASSPGVKRSGELFF.